This T cell receptor beta chain was sequenced during a study of STAT5B mutations in CD4+ large granular lymphocyte leukemia. Broader study findings: Without putative leukemic clones, patient CD4-sorted repertoires remained more clonal than healthy CD4+ repertoires. The CD4+ versus CD8+ T-LGLL clonality difference may reflect limited sample size.

A note on this clone: The antigen is not known.

Trimming cost V 7 bases and J 9 bases; bases outside gene matches: 9. Germline CDR1 and CDR2: LNHDA and SQIVND (reference sequence). CDR3 length: 13 amino acids. As originally analysed: The detection floor for productive clonotype frequency was 2.59 x 10-5. The table came from immunoSEQ multiplex PCR; TCRdb's copy has only in-frame clones and leaves some out. V and J calls plus clone size are reproduced from that table; the DNA served to infer D and trimming. The data contain about 31,000 clones, roughly 89% of them singletons. The gene calls are TRBV19 and TRBJ2-1, with 7 bases that match TRBD1. This sequence originates from a human donor in good health. The sequenced sample was CD4+ T cells from blood buffy coats. The CDR3 loop is CASTKQGWGEQFF. Here the CDR3 DNA reads TGTGCCAGTACCAAACAGGGGTGGGGTGAGCAGTTCTTC.